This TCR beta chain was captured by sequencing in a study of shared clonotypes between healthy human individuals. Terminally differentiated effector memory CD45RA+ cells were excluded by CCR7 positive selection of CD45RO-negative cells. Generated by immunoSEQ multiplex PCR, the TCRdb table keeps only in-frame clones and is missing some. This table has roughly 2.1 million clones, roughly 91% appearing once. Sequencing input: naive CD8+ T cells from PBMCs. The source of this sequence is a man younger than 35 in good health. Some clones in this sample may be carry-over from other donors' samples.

The CDR3: CASSFPGTGYEQYF. The CDR3 bases are TGTGCCAGCAGCTTCCCCGGGACAGGCTACGAGCAGTACTTC. The chain employs TRBV7-8 and TRBJ2-7, with 8 bases lining up with TRBD1. Looked up from germline, CDR1 is SGHVS and CDR2 is FQNEAQ. The CDR3 has 14 residues. V shed 3 bases, J shed 3 bases, and the junction held 4 bases outside the gene matches.